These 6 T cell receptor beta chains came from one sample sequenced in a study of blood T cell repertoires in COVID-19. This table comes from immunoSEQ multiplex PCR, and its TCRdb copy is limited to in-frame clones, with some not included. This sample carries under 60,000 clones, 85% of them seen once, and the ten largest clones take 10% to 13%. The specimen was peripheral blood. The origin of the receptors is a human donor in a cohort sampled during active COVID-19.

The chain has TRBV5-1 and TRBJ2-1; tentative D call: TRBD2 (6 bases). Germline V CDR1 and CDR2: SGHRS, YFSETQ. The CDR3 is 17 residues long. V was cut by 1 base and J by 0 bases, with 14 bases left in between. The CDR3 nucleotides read TGCGCCAGCAGCTTGTTTGGGGGAGGAAGCTCCTACAATGAGCAGTTCTTC. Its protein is CASSLFGGGSSYNEQFF.

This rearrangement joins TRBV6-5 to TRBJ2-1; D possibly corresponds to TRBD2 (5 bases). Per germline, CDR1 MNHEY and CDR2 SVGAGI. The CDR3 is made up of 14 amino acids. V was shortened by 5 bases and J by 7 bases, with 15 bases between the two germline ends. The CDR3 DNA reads TGTGCCAGCAGTACGCTAAACGGGGTGAATGAGCAGTTCTTC. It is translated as CASSTLNGVNEQFF.

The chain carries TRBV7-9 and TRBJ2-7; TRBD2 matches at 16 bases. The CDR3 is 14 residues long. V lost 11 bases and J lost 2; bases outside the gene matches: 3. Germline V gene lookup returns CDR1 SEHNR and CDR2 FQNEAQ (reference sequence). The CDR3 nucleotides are TGTGCCGGGGGACTAGCGGGAGGGCCCTACGAGCAGTACTTC. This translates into CAGGLAGGPYEQYF.

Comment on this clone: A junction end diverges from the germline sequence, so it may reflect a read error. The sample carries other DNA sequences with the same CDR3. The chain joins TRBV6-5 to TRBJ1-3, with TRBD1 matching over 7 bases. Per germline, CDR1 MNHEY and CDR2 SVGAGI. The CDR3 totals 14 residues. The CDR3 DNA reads TGTGCCAGTACTCCGGGACAGCTTCGAAACACTATATATTTT. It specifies CASTPGQLRNTIYF.

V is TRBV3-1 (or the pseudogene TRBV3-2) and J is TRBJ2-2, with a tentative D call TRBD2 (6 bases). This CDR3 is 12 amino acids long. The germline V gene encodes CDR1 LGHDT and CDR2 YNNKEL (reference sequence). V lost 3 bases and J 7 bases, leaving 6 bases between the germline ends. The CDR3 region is CASSQGGGELFF. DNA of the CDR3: TGTGCCAGCAGCCAGGGGGGCGGGGAGCTGTTTTTT.

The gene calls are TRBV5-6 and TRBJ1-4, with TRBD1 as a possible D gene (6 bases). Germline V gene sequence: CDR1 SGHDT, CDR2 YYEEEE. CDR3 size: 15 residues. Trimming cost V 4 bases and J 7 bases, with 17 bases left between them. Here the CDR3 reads CASSGRKQGPEKLFF. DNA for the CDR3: TGTGCCAGCAGCGGAAGAAAACAGGGACCTGAAAAACTGTTTTTT.